These T cell receptor beta chains were read from a single sample in a study of control samples from healthy donors and cancer patients. Clones were read by immunoSEQ multiplex PCR, and TCRdb kept only the in-frame ones, dropping some. The data show under 140,000 clones, around 89% seen once. The source material was PBMCs. These receptors were taken from a woman aged 55-69 years with lung cancer. Each CDR3 is given with its conserved first and last residue. D genes are given only for firm matches. Clone size, where shown, is once, few, many, or a class for clones that have expanded.

d_call: -
j_call: TRBJ1-1
clone_size: -
v_call: TRBV14
cdr3_nt: TGTGCCAGCAGCCCTACCCTAGACACTGAAGCTTTCTTT
cdr3_aa: CASSPTLDTEAFF

d_call: -
j_call: TRBJ1-2
clone_size: -
v_call: TRBV11-2
cdr3_nt: TGTGCCAGCAGCTTAGGCGGGAGGGAACAGTATGGCTACACCTTC
cdr3_aa: CASSLGGREQYGYTF

d_call: -
j_call: TRBJ1-1
clone_size: -
v_call: TRBV6-5
cdr3_nt: TGTGCCAGCAGTTACTCGATGGGTGGCGGCACTGAAGCTTTCTTT
cdr3_aa: CASSYSMGGGTEAFF

d_call: -
j_call: TRBJ1-2
clone_size: -
v_call: TRBV12-3/TRBV12-4
cdr3_nt: TGTGCCAGCAGTAGGGAAGCTAACTATGGCTACACCTTC
cdr3_aa: CASSREANYGYTF

d_call: TRBD1
j_call: TRBJ1-5
clone_size: -
v_call: TRBV10-1
cdr3_nt: TGCGCCAGCAGTGAGTCGGACTCACGGAATTACAGGGGGCCCATCGTTGAGAGCAATCAGCCCCAGCATTTT
cdr3_aa: CASSESDSRNYRGPIVESNQPQHF

d_call: TRBD2
j_call: TRBJ2-7
clone_size: -
v_call: TRBV2
cdr3_nt: TGTGCCAGCAGTGAAGTTATGACTAGCGGGAGTTGGTACGAGCAGTACTTC
cdr3_aa: CASSEVMTSGSWYEQYF

d_call: TRBD2
j_call: TRBJ2-1
clone_size: once
v_call: TRBV9
cdr3_nt: TGTGCCAGCAGCGTAGTCCTTAGCGGGGCAGATGAGCAGTTCTTC
cdr3_aa: CASSVVLSGADEQFF

d_call: -
j_call: TRBJ2-2
clone_size: -
v_call: TRBV24-1
cdr3_nt: TGTGCCACCAGTGATTTTGAGGGGCGCGGCACCGGGGAGCTGTTTTTT
cdr3_aa: CATSDFEGRGTGELFF

d_call: TRBD1
j_call: TRBJ2-7
clone_size: -
v_call: TRBV18
cdr3_nt: TGTGCCAGCTCACCCGTAACAACAGGGGTTGGAAGCTCCTACGAGCAGTACTTC
cdr3_aa: CASSPVTTGVGSSYEQYF

d_call: -
j_call: TRBJ1-2
clone_size: -
v_call: TRBV4-3
cdr3_nt: TGCGCCAGCAGCCAAGATCAGGGTTGGTCGGACTATGGCTACACCTTC
cdr3_aa: CASSQDQGWSDYGYTF

d_call: TRBD1
j_call: TRBJ1-1
clone_size: -
v_call: TRBV19
cdr3_nt: TGTGCCAGTACCCGGGGACAGGGGGACACTGAAGCTTTCTTT
cdr3_aa: CASTRGQGDTEAFF

d_call: TRBD2
j_call: TRBJ2-5
clone_size: -
v_call: TRBV2
cdr3_nt: TGTGCCAGCAGATCTAGCGGGGGAGAGCCCCAAGAGACCCAGTACTTC
cdr3_aa: CASRSSGGEPQETQYF

d_call: -
j_call: TRBJ2-1
clone_size: -
v_call: TRBV5-4
cdr3_nt: TGTGCCAGCAGCTTGGGGGGTCCGGGACTTAACAATGAGCAGTTCTTC
cdr3_aa: CASSLGGPGLNNEQFF

d_call: TRBD1
j_call: TRBJ2-7
clone_size: -
v_call: TRBV7-9
cdr3_nt: TGTGCCAGCAGCTTAGCCGGGACAGGGGTAAACGAGCAGTACTTC
cdr3_aa: CASSLAGTGVNEQYF

d_call: TRBD1
j_call: TRBJ2-1
clone_size: -
v_call: TRBV25-1
cdr3_nt: TGTGCCAGCAGTGACCCCGGACAGGGGTGGTTATGGAAGCAGTTCTTC
cdr3_aa: CASSDPGQGWLWKQFF

d_call: -
j_call: TRBJ2-7
clone_size: once
v_call: TRBV3-1/TRBV3-2
cdr3_nt: TGTGCCAGCAGCCAATCTCTTTGCCCACGGCGGGGCTACGAGCAGTACTTC
cdr3_aa: CASSQSLCPRRGYEQYF

d_call: -
j_call: TRBJ2-1
clone_size: -
v_call: TRBV21-1
cdr3_nt: TGTGCCAGCAGCAAGGTTGGAGTTGGATACAATGAGCAGTTCTTC
cdr3_aa: CASSKVGVGYNEQFF

d_call: -
j_call: TRBJ1-4
clone_size: -
v_call: TRBV5-1
cdr3_nt: TGCGCCAGCAGCTTCGACGGGACATATACGGGCGAAAAACTGTTTTTT
cdr3_aa: CASSFDGTYTGEKLFF

d_call: -
j_call: TRBJ1-1
clone_size: -
v_call: TRBV21-1
cdr3_nt: TGTGCCAGCAACCCACTCAGGAACACTGAAGCTTTCTTT
cdr3_aa: CASNPLRNTEAFF

d_call: -
j_call: TRBJ1-6
clone_size: -
v_call: TRBV7-3
cdr3_nt: TGTGCCAGCAGCCCAGCGGGGGCGGGTTCACCCCTCCACTTT
cdr3_aa: CASSPAGAGSPLHF

d_call: -
j_call: TRBJ1-2
clone_size: -
v_call: TRBV7-9
cdr3_nt: TGTGCCAGCAGCTCCCGGGGAGGCGGTGGCTACACCTTC
cdr3_aa: CASSSRGGGGYTF

d_call: -
j_call: TRBJ2-7
clone_size: -
v_call: TRBV14
cdr3_nt: TGTGCCAGCAGCCAAGGGAGGAGGGACTCCCAATTCTACGAGCAGTACTTC
cdr3_aa: CASSQGRRDSQFYEQYF

d_call: TRBD1
j_call: TRBJ1-2
clone_size: -
v_call: TRBV3-1/TRBV3-2
cdr3_nt: TGTGCCAGCAGCCACAACTCCGGGACAGTACCTTCTAACTATGGCTACACCTTC
cdr3_aa: CASSHNSGTVPSNYGYTF

d_call: TRBD1
j_call: TRBJ1-2
clone_size: -
v_call: TRBV3-1/TRBV3-2
cdr3_nt: TGTGCCAGCGGAGGGCAGGGGGCGCGAGGCTACACCTTC
cdr3_aa: CASGGQGARGYTF

d_call: -
j_call: TRBJ2-1
clone_size: -
v_call: TRBV7-2
cdr3_nt: TGTGCCAGCAGCTTAGGAGGGTTCGTCCACAATGAGCAGTTCTTC
cdr3_aa: CASSLGGFVHNEQFF

d_call: TRBD2
j_call: TRBJ2-7
clone_size: -
v_call: TRBV7-3
cdr3_nt: TGTGCCAGCAGCTCTAGCGGAGGGTCTTACGAGCAGTACTTC
cdr3_aa: CASSSSGGSYEQYF

d_call: -
j_call: TRBJ1-5
clone_size: few
v_call: TRBV12-3/TRBV12-4
cdr3_nt: TGTGCCAGCAGTTTCGAGGACAATCAGCCCCAGCATTTT
cdr3_aa: CASSFEDNQPQHF

d_call: -
j_call: TRBJ2-1
clone_size: few
v_call: TRBV21-1
cdr3_nt: TGTGCCAGCAGCAAGGAATCGAAGTTCTTC
cdr3_aa: CASSKESKFF

d_call: TRBD2
j_call: TRBJ2-5
clone_size: once
v_call: TRBV5-1
cdr3_nt: TGCGCCAGCAGCTCCGGGACTAGCGGGGGGGAAGAGACCCAGTACTTC
cdr3_aa: CASSSGTSGGEETQYF

d_call: TRBD2
j_call: TRBJ2-3
clone_size: -
v_call: TRBV7-3
cdr3_nt: TGTGCCAGCAGCCTAGCGGGAGGGAGCACAGATACGCAGTATTTT
cdr3_aa: CASSLAGGSTDTQYF

d_call: -
j_call: TRBJ2-2
clone_size: -
v_call: TRBV2
cdr3_nt: TGTGCCAGCAGCGTACAAGCCACCGGGGAGCTGTTTTTT
cdr3_aa: CASSVQATGELFF

d_call: TRBD1
j_call: TRBJ1-5
clone_size: -
v_call: TRBV19
cdr3_nt: TGTGCCAGTTCCTTCCAACAGGGGGATCAGCCCCAGCATTTT
cdr3_aa: CASSFQQGDQPQHF

d_call: -
j_call: TRBJ2-7
clone_size: -
v_call: TRBV24-1
cdr3_nt: TGTGCCACCAGTGGAGGCAGGGGATGGAGCTCCGAGCAGTACTTC
cdr3_aa: CATSGGRGWSSEQYF

d_call: -
j_call: TRBJ2-3
clone_size: -
v_call: TRBV19
cdr3_nt: TGTGCCAGTAGTATAGGGGGACCTAGCACAGATACGCAGTATTTT
cdr3_aa: CASSIGGPSTDTQYF

d_call: TRBD2
j_call: TRBJ2-1
clone_size: -
v_call: TRBV6-2/TRBV6-3
cdr3_nt: TGTGCCAGCAGTTATACGGCGGGAGATTTACTAAGCTCCTACAATGAGCAGTTCTTC
cdr3_aa: CASSYTAGDLLSSYNEQFF

d_call: -
j_call: TRBJ1-1
clone_size: few
v_call: TRBV19
cdr3_nt: TGTGCCAGTATTCTCAACGGGTTCGGTAACACTGAAGCTTTCTTT
cdr3_aa: CASILNGFGNTEAFF

d_call: -
j_call: TRBJ1-3
clone_size: -
v_call: TRBV19
cdr3_nt: TGTGCCAGTAGTATAGCCCCATCTGGAAACACCATATATTTT
cdr3_aa: CASSIAPSGNTIYF

d_call: -
j_call: TRBJ1-3
clone_size: -
v_call: TRBV4-1
cdr3_nt: TGCGCCAGCAGCCAAGATGCGAGGGGAAGCTCTGGAAACACCATATATTTT
cdr3_aa: CASSQDARGSSGNTIYF

d_call: -
j_call: TRBJ1-2
clone_size: once
v_call: TRBV9
cdr3_nt: TGTGCCAGCAGCCCCGGCGAGGGGCTCGGGTATGGCTACACCTTC
cdr3_aa: CASSPGEGLGYGYTF

d_call: TRBD1
j_call: TRBJ1-5
clone_size: -
v_call: TRBV19
cdr3_nt: TGTGCCAGTAGGGAGGGAGCGGCCCTCTCAACAGGGGCCCAGCATTTT
cdr3_aa: CASREGAALSTGAQHF

d_call: -
j_call: TRBJ1-5
clone_size: -
v_call: TRBV7-9
cdr3_nt: TGTGCCAGCAGCTTATCGGTTCAGCCCCAGCATTTT
cdr3_aa: CASSLSVQPQHF

d_call: -
j_call: TRBJ2-7
clone_size: once
v_call: TRBV7-9
cdr3_nt: TGTGCCAGCAGCCCCGAGGGGGGGCGAGCGTACGAGCAGTACTTC
cdr3_aa: CASSPEGGRAYEQYF

d_call: TRBD1
j_call: TRBJ1-6
clone_size: -
v_call: TRBV10-3
cdr3_nt: TGTGCCATCAGTGGTGGACAGGGGGTGACTTCACCCCTCCACTTT
cdr3_aa: CAISGGQGVTSPLHF

d_call: TRBD1
j_call: TRBJ2-2
clone_size: -
v_call: TRBV2
cdr3_nt: TGTGCCAGCAGGTTCGACAGGGTCGACACCGGGGAGCTGTTTTTT
cdr3_aa: CASRFDRVDTGELFF

d_call: TRBD2
j_call: TRBJ2-1
clone_size: -
v_call: TRBV9
cdr3_nt: TGTGCCAGCAGCGCCCTTAGCGGGGGGGCGTTTGAGCAGTTCTTC
cdr3_aa: CASSALSGGAFEQFF

d_call: -
j_call: TRBJ1-2
clone_size: -
v_call: TRBV7-8
cdr3_nt: TGTGCCAGCAGCCCGGTCCCGGGTGGTGGCTACACCTTC
cdr3_aa: CASSPVPGGGYTF